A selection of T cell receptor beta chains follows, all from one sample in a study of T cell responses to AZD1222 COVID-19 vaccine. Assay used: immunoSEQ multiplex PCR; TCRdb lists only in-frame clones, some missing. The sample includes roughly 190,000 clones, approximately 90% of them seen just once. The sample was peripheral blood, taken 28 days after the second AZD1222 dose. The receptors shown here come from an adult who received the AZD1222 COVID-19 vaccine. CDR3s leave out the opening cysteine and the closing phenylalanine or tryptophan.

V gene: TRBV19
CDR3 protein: ASRGAAKNIQY

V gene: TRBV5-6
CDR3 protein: ASSNQETQY

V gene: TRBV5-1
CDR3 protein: ASSLGRDTQY

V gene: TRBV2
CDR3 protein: ASSAEPEGEAF

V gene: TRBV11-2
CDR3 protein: ASSKGLAGTSTDTQY

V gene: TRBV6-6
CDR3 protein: ASSSGGPSADTQY

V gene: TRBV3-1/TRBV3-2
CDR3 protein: ASSQEWQGGSGELF

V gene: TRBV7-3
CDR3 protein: ASSPGTRQRGEQF

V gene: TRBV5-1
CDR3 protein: ASSLVQGGTYEQY

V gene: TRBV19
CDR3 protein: ASSIMAGSSNQPQH

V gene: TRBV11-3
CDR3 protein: ASSYRTSGTGELF

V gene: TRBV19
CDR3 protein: ANYGYT

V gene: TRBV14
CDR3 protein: ASSQGNLSPLH

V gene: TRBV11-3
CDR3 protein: ASGLAGAGETQY

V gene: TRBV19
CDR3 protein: ASSVSTGGQPQH

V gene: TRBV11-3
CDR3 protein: ASSFGGSLFGEQF

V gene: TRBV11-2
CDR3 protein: ASSLTSALNYGYT

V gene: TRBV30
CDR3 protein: AWSGAYEQY

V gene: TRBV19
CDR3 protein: ASSIAAGVTGELF

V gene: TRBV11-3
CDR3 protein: ASSLSGFNYGYT

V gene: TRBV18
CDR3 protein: ASTRGGDTEAF

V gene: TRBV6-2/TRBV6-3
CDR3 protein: ASSYGVPYEQY

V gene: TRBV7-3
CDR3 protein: ASSLTGGSYEQY

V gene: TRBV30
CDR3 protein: AWSVDRGDTEAF

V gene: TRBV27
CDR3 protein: ASSLLLAGGPAYNEQF

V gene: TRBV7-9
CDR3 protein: ASSLQGDNSPLH

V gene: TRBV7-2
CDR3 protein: ASSLSRGGLGYEQY

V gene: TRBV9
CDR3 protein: ASSVAPAGREAEAF

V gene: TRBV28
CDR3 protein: ASSLGGDNNEQF

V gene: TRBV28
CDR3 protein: ASRYRGQETQY

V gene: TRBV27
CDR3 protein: ASSLGVSNQPQH

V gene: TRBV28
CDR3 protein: ASSSGSRARERQF

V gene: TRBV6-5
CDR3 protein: ASRDAGSGNTIY

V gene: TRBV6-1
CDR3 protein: ASSAILSSYNSPLH

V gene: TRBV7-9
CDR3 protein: ASSLAEDGYT

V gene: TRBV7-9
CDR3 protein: ASSLGTRGTDTQY

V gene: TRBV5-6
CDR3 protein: ASSRDPTNEKLF

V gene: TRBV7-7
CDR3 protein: ASSPGGLAGVITGELF